Listed here are 29 T cell receptor beta chains from one sample, sequenced in a study of cytomegalovirus exposure and HLA in healthy donors. PCR involved 60 Vbeta and 13 Jbeta primers. Sequenced by immunoSEQ multiplex PCR; TCRdb stores in-frame clones only, minus some. Of over 150,000 clones detected, roughly 80% appear once; the ten largest clones hold about 13%. The sequencing input was PBMCs. These TCRs come from a man aged 30 to 39 in good health and CMV-seropositive.

The CDR3 DNA follows: TGCGCCAGGGCGTTTGCCTTGGGACTAGCGGCCTTCCAAGAGACCCAGTACTTC. Its translation: CARAFALGLAAFQETQYF. The chain employs TRBV10-1 and TRBJ2-5; 11 bases align to TRBD2. Germline V lookup: CDR1 WNHNN, CDR2 SYGVQD (reference sequence). The length of the CDR3 is 18 residues. Germline trimming cut 9 bases from V and 1 base from J; bases unmatched to any gene: 16.

The genes are TRBV28 and TRBJ1-2; the D gene is possibly TRBD1 (6 bases). Trimming took 11 bases from V and 4 from J, leaving 20 bases between them. The CDR3 contains 14 residues. Germline V gives CDR1 MDHEN, CDR2 SYDVKM. This CDR3 reads CAASIQGHGYGYTF. The CDR3 region has the DNA TGTGCCGCCTCAATCCAGGGGCATGGCTATGGCTACACCTTC.

This chain connects TRBV6-1 to TRBJ2-5; tentative D call: TRBD2 (6 bases). The V and J ends lost 4 bases and 5 bases respectively, with 11 bases between them. The CDR3 sequence is 13 residues long. Germline lookup yields CDR1 MNHNS and CDR2 SASEGT. This CDR3 reads CASSADRGETQYF. As DNA, the CDR3 is TGTGCCAGCAGTGCCGATCGGGGGGAGACCCAGTACTTC.

To note about this clone: Germline and junction disagree at one end, which may indicate a read error. The rearrangement links TRBV7-9 to TRBJ2-7; TRBD2 aligns across 9 bases. CDR3 size: 15 residues. The germline gives CDR1 SEHNR, CDR2 FQNEAQ (reference sequence). The CDR3 loop is CSSSPGLAGTYEQYF. In DNA form, the CDR3 reads TGTTCCAGCAGCCCCGGGCTAGCGGGAACGTACGAGCAGTACTTC.

The chain recombines TRBV10-3 with TRBJ2-3; no clear D gene. Trimming took off 10 bases at V and 0 bases at J, with 14 bases between the two ends. The germline V gene encodes CDR1 ENHRY and CDR2 SYGVKD. The CDR3 extends over 14 amino acids. This CDR3 is CASKEDSSTDTQYF. CDR3 in DNA: TGTGCCAGCAAAGAGGATTCTAGCACAGATACGCAGTATTTT.

V and J are TRBV27 and TRBJ2-3; D unresolved. In germline, CDR1 is MNHEY, CDR2 SMNVEV (reference sequence). V lost 6 bases to trimming and J lost 0 bases, with 4 bases between them. This CDR3 is built from 12 residues. CDR3 loop: CASSESTDTQYF. The DNA of the CDR3 is TGTGCCAGCAGCGAGAGCACAGATACGCAGTATTTT.

CDR3 DNA: TGTGCCAGCACCCAAGACAGGGTCGGGCGTGACGAGCAGTACTTC. Protein: CASTQDRVGRDEQYF. The chain combines TRBV2 with TRBJ2-7, with 7 nucleotides matching TRBD1. Germline lookup yields CDR1 SNHLY and CDR2 FYNNEI. The CDR3 spans 15 residues. V shed 7 bases and J 5 bases; nucleotides not matched to a gene: 14.

J is TRBJ2-1 and V is TRBV27, with D perhaps matching TRBD2 (5 bases). The CDR3 is made up of 14 amino acids. Germline values: CDR1 MNHEY, CDR2 SMNVEV (reference sequence). With 2 bases removed from V and 5 bases from J, the gap between germline ends came to 10 bases. CDR3 sequence reads: CASSLMRADNEQFF. Written as DNA, the CDR3 is TGTGCCAGCAGTTTAATGAGGGCCGACAATGAGCAGTTCTTC.

The chain recombines TRBV28 with TRBJ2-1; TRBD2 matches 7 bases. Trimming took 4 bases from V and 9 from J; bases not matched to a gene: 9. The CDR3 is made up of 14 amino acids. Germline V gives CDR1 MDHEN, CDR2 SYDVKM. The CDR3 loop is CASSSPRRGIEQFF. The DNA for the CDR3 is TGTGCCAGCAGTTCCCCGAGGCGGGGGATTGAGCAGTTCTTC.

The chain links TRBV5-1 to TRBJ1-4; no reliable D call. Trimming cost V 0 bases and J 5 bases, with 11 bases left between them. CDR1 and CDR2 from the germline V gene are SGHRS and YFSETQ. The CDR3 loop spans 15 amino acids. CDR3 residues: CASSLGVGANEKLFF. The CDR3 bases are TGCGCCAGCAGCTTGGGGGTGGGAGCGAATGAAAAACTGTTTTTT.

As regards this clone: The same CDR3 is also encoded by other DNA sequences in this sample. The V and J genes are TRBV5-1 and TRBJ2-6, with a possible D match to TRBD2 (5 bases). Trimming left V 0 bases short and J 1 base short, with 5 bases between. The V gene's germline CDR1 is SGHRS and CDR2 YFSETQ. This CDR3 spans 15 amino acids. In DNA form, the CDR3 reads TGCGCCAGCAGCTTGGGAGGGTCTGGGGCCAACGTCCTGACTTTC. Amino acids: CASSLGGSGANVLTF. Combining the CDR3 with reference TRBV5-1 and TRBJ2-6 gives the whole variable domain KAGVTQTPRYLIKTRGQQVTLSCSPISGHRSVSWYQQTPGQGLQFLFEYFSETQRNKGNFPGRFSGRQFSNSRSEMNVSTLELGDSALYLCASSLGGSGANVLTFGAGSRLTVL.

CDR3 sequence: CASTSPGQETQYF. CDR3 DNA sequence: TGTGCCAGCACCTCACCAGGCCAAGAGACCCAGTACTTC. The chain combines TRBV6-6 with TRBJ2-5, with no clear D. Trimming pared 7 bases from V and 1 base from J, leaving 10 bases between. The V gene's germline CDR1 is MNHNY and CDR2 SVGAGI (reference sequence). This CDR3 region has 13 residues.

As to this clone: A read error may produce the germline difference seen at one junction end. This chain connects TRBV7-7 to TRBJ1-2; D perhaps matches TRBD1 (6 bases). Per the germline V gene, CDR1 is SSHAT and CDR2 is FNYEAQ (reference sequence). There are 14 residues in the CDR3. The CDR3 region has the DNA TGTGCTAGCAGCTCGTGGGGGCCCCCCTATGGCTACACCTTC. Translating it yields CASSSWGPPYGYTF.

The chain uses TRBV2 and TRBJ1-1; 8 bases fit TRBD1. There are 14 residues in the CDR3. Germline assignment: CDR1 SNHLY and CDR2 FYNNEI. The V and J ends lost 6 bases and 5 bases, in that order; junction bases with no gene match: 8. The CDR3 region is CASRLGQGFTEAFF. The CDR3 DNA sequence: TGTGCCAGCAGACTCGGACAGGGATTTACTGAAGCTTTCTTT. The full variable domain, with the rest looked up from reference TRBV2 and TRBJ1-1, is EPEVTQTPSHQVTQMGQEVILRCVPISNHLYFYWYRQILGQKVEFLVSFYNNEISEKSEIFDDQFSVERPDGSNFTLKIRSTKLEDSAMYFCASRLGQGFTEAFFGQGTRLTVV.

The chain couples TRBV19 to TRBJ2-4; TRBD1 aligns across 8 bases. The germline V gene encodes CDR1 LNHDA and CDR2 SQIVND (reference sequence). The V gene end was trimmed by 5 bases and the J gene end by 2 bases; junction bases not matched to a gene: 5. The CDR3 loop spans 15 amino acids. CDR3 region: CASSAQGATKNIQYF. As DNA, the CDR3 is TGTGCCAGTAGTGCGCAGGGGGCGACCAAAAACATTCAGTACTTC. The full variable domain, its missing parts supplied by reference TRBV19 and TRBJ2-4, is DGGITQSPKYLFRKEGQNVTLSCEQNLNHDAMYWYRQDPGQGLRLIYYSQIVNDFQKGDIAEGYSVSREKKESFPLTVTSAQKNPTAFYLCASSAQGATKNIQYFGAGTRLSVL.

J is TRBJ2-4 and V is TRBV4-1, with D possibly being TRBD2 (5 bases). The germline gives CDR1 MGHRA, CDR2 YSYEKL. CDR3 length equals 15 residues. Trimming removed 2 bases at V and 4 bases at J, with 12 bases between. CDR3 region: CASSQISGIKNIQYF. The DNA of the CDR3 is TGCGCCAGCAGCCAAATCTCGGGGATAAAAAACATTCAGTACTTC.

This clone showed up just a few times. The chain recombines TRBV6-5 with TRBJ2-1; the match to TRBD1 covers 7 bases. J gave up 4 bases and V 6 bases, and 6 bases lay outside the gene matches. The CDR3 extends over 14 amino acids. Germline CDR1 MNHEY, CDR2 SVGAGI. CDR3 sequence (DNA): TGTGCCAGCAGCAGGGACAGTTTATACAATGAGCAGTTCTTC. It yields the protein CASSRDSLYNEQFF.

This clone was recorded once. This chain uses TRBV21-1 with TRBJ2-7; the table assigns TRBD2, which was not confirmed against the DNA. TRBV21-1 is a known pseudogene. CDR3 length equals 16 residues. The CDR3 DNA sequence: TGTGCCAGCAGCAAAGGGGGAGGGCTAGAAATCTACGAGCAGTACTTC. Translation gives CASSKGGGLEIYEQYF.

The chain uses TRBV6-4 and TRBJ2-3, with 8 bases that match TRBD2. The CDR3 is 15 amino acids. Germline trimming cut 4 bases from V and 4 bases from J; bases unmatched to any gene: 7. The germline V gene has CDR1 MRHNA and CDR2 SNTAGT. Here the CDR3 reads CASSASGSVADTQYF. The CDR3 DNA reads as TGTGCCAGCAGTGCCAGCGGGAGTGTCGCAGATACGCAGTATTTT.

V is TRBV5-5 and J is TRBJ1-1, with a possible D match to TRBD1 (6 bases). Germline values: CDR1 SGHKS, CDR2 YYEKEE (reference sequence). The CDR3 is 15 residues long. V was cut by 0 bases and J by 5 bases, with 14 bases left in between. This CDR3 reads CASSLGFQGWTEAFF. The DNA of the CDR3 is TGTGCCAGCAGCTTGGGTTTTCAGGGGTGGACTGAAGCTTTCTTT.

For this clone: Germline and junction disagree at one end, which may indicate a read error. The chain links TRBV7-7 to TRBJ2-2; D remains ambiguous. Germline V gene sequence: CDR1 SSHAT, CDR2 FNYEAQ (reference sequence). The CDR3 is made up of 12 amino acids. CDR3: CASSVPGGELFF. The DNA for the CDR3 is TGTGCTAGCAGCGTGCCCGGCGGGGAGCTGTTTTTT.

This clone was counted between two and nine times. The chain uses TRBV11-3 and TRBJ1-1; D not certain. With 0 bases removed from V and 1 base from J, the gap between germline ends came to 3 bases. This CDR3 region has 13 residues. Germline values: CDR1 SGHNT, CDR2 YENEEA. The CDR3, as DNA: TGTGCCAGCAGCTTAGATCAGAACACTGAAGCTTTCTTT. Its translation is CASSLDQNTEAFF.

This chain uses TRBV11-2 with TRBJ1-4; tentatively, D is TRBD1 (5 bases). CDR1 and CDR2 from the germline V gene are SGHAT and FQNNGV. Trimming took 0 bases from V and 3 from J, leaving 14 bases between them. CDR3 length: 17 residues. Here the CDR3 DNA reads TGTGCCAGCAGCTTAGAATACAACAGGAAACCTAATGAAAAACTGTTTTTT. This encodes CASSLEYNRKPNEKLFF.

The chain joins TRBV2 to TRBJ1-2; weak D call: TRBD1 (6 bases). CDR1 and CDR2 (germline): SNHLY, FYNNEI. Between the trimmed V and J ends, which lost 0 bases and 7 bases, there was a span of 15 bases. The CDR3 consists of 15 residues. The CDR3 reads CASSEAPGQYGGYTF. In DNA, the CDR3 is TGTGCCAGCAGTGAAGCGCCTGGACAGTACGGTGGCTACACCTTC.

In this sample, this clone turned up a few times. This rearrangement joins TRBV2 to TRBJ2-5; no reliable D call. Germline CDR1 and CDR2: SNHLY and FYNNEI. The length of the CDR3 is 14 residues. Trimming left V 3 bases short and J 2 bases short, with 10 bases between. This chain's CDR3 is CASSEVRLQETQYF. The CDR3 coding sequence is TGTGCCAGCAGTGAGGTCAGGCTACAAGAGACCCAGTACTTC.

The rearrangement uses TRBV4-1 and TRBJ2-1, with TRBD2 identical over 11 bases. This CDR3 has 18 amino acids. V lost 0 bases and J lost 3; bases outside the gene matches: 7. The V gene's germline CDR1 is MGHRA and CDR2 YSYEKL. The DNA for the CDR3 is TGCGCCAGCAGCCAAGATTGGGCTGGGACTAGCGGCTACAATGAGCAGTTCTTC. Its translation: CASSQDWAGTSGYNEQFF.

The chain has TRBV28 and TRBJ2-2, with 9 positions matching TRBD2. Germline V gives CDR1 MDHEN, CDR2 SYDVKM. V lost 8 bases and J lost 1; bases outside the gene matches: 5. The CDR3 loop spans 15 amino acids. CDR3 loop: CASCKLAGNTGELFF. The CDR3 DNA reads as TGTGCCAGCTGCAAACTAGCGGGGAACACCGGGGAGCTGTTTTTT.

V gene TRBV7-3 combines with J gene TRBJ2-1, with 7 bases aligning to TRBD1. The CDR3 spans 15 residues. The J segment lost 5 bases and the V segment lost 0 bases, leaving 4 bases of the junction unmatched. From germline, CDR1 is SGHTA and CDR2 FQGTGA. CDR3 sequence (DNA): TGTGCCAGCAGCTTAACGAGGGGACAGCACAATGAGCAGTTCTTC. Translation: CASSLTRGQHNEQFF.

The chain has TRBV7-6 and TRBJ2-7, with 10 nucleotides matching TRBD2. With V trimmed by 1 base and J by 7 bases, 7 bases remained unmatched. CDR1 and CDR2 from the germline V gene are SGHVS and FNYEAQ. The CDR3 is 15 residues long. CDR3 DNA sequence: TGTGCCAGCAGCTTAGAAGGGGGTAGCGGGAGGGAGCAGTACTTC. This sequence encodes CASSLEGGSGREQYF.